This T cell receptor beta chain was found in a study of CD8 T cells in ankylosing spondylitis. V was pared by 0 bases and J by 4 bases, with 9 bases between. This CDR3 spans 15 amino acids. Per the germline V gene, CDR1 is ENHRY and CDR2 is SYGVKD. There are many counts of this clonotype. Its antigen is unknown. Notes on the study in general: Reports say disease-linked clones showed up significantly more in matched ankylosing spondylitis synovial fluid. Ankylosing spondylitis blood seemed to carry a telltale TCR beta motif made of under ten highly homologous variants.

With molecular barcodes, quantitative 5'-RACE was used to make the TCR beta libraries. TCRdb reprocessed the 5' RACE reads with MiXCR, giving one entry per CDR3 protein. The sample shows about 210,000 distinct CDR3 sequences, less than 9.5% of them seen only once. The chain carries TRBV10-3 and TRBJ1-4; D gene unclear. The TCR was taken from a female donor with ankylosing spondylitis or in good health (not recorded which). The sample taken for sequencing was blood, either unsorted or a sorted T cell fraction (not recorded which). As DNA, the CDR3 is TGTGCCATCAGTGAGTCAAGCACCTTTAATGAAAAACTGTTTTTT. It is translated as CAISESSTFNEKLFF.